This TCR beta chain is from a study of T-cell reconstitution after alpha-beta-depleted transplantation in children. This clonotype has a handful of counts. Preparation of the TCRbeta library involved a method that used unique molecular identifiers. TCRdb independently ran MiXCR on the PCR reads; one entry per CDR3 protein. The sample yields about 540,000 distinct CDR3 sequences, roughly 18% seen once. Per germline, CDR1 SGHRS and CDR2 YFSETQ. J lost 5 bases, V lost 4 bases, and 6 bases had no gene match. This CDR3 has 14 amino acids. This receptor was taken from a human donor who donated a stem cell graft to a child with acute lymphoblastic leukemia. Sequenced here: PBMCs from the stem cell graft donor, sampled from the stem cell graft. This chain uses TRBV5-1 with TRBJ2-1; TRBD2 matches at 7 bases. Written as DNA, the CDR3 is TGCGCCAGCAGCGGATGGACTAGTAACAATGAGCAGTTCTTC. Residues: CASSGWTSNNEQFF.